This T cell receptor (beta chain) is drawn from a study of blood T cell repertoires in COVID-19. About the research overall: T cells, B-cell-depleted T cells, or PBMCs provided the cDNA or gDNA that served as material.

The CDR3 is 17 amino acids. V shed 2 bases, J shed 1 base, and the junction held 9 bases outside the gene matches. Germline-derived CDR1 and CDR2 are SGHRS and YFSETQ. Cohort assignment relied on participant-reported clinical history. No more than 2 weeks before study entry, exposed participants had met a case of COVID-19. Source study methods: Amplification of reference gene primers provided the estimated nucleated cell counts. Clones were sequenced by immunoSEQ multiplex PCR, and TCRdb holds only the in-frame ones, with some missing. From that table come the V and J calls and clone size; the DNA was used to work out D and trimming. The sample records nearly 250,000 clones, over 80% being singletons.

Sequenced sample: PBMCs or T cells enriched from blood (not recorded which). The rearrangement links TRBV5-1 to TRBJ1-1, with 9 bases aligning to TRBD1. The receptor was derived from a man aged 45-65 years who had been exposed to COVID-19. The CDR3 spells CASSLNPGTGSNTEAFF. CDR3 DNA: TGCGCCAGCAGCTTAAACCCCGGGACAGGGTCGAACACTGAAGCTTTCTTT.